This record covers a single T cell receptor beta chain. Germline assignment: CDR1 SNHLY and CDR2 FYNNEI. This CDR3 comprises 12 residues. Trimming cost V 7 bases and J 13 bases, with 20 bases left between them. The entry originates in a study of blood T cell repertoires in COVID-19. About the research overall: From the United States, Italy and Spain came samples of acute and convalescent COVID-19.

Original processing notes: Reference gene primers were amplified, and this amplification served to estimate nucleated cell counts. TCRdb keeps only in-frame clones here, not all; method: immunoSEQ multiplex PCR. For V, J and clone size, that table is used; D and trimming come from the DNA. The sample comprises 130,000 to 150,000 clones, approximately 88% of which are singletons, and approximately 2% rests with the top ten. The sequenced sample was peripheral blood. The chain employs TRBV2 and TRBJ2-7; D possibly corresponds to TRBD2 (5 bases). This receptor was identified in a man in his 70s with acute or convalescent COVID-19. DNA of the CDR3: TGTGCCAGCATCCAACTTGGACTCTCAAGTTACTTC. Amino acid sequence: CASIQLGLSSYF.